Below, 16 T cell receptor beta chains from the same sample are listed, as sequenced in a study of shared clonotypes between healthy human individuals. Method: immunoSEQ multiplex PCR; TCRdb's copy keeps in-frame clones and lacks some. The sample has about 110,000 clones, 68% seen once. Source material: memory CD8+ T cells sorted from blood. Indicated subset: CD45RO+ cells pooled with CCR7-negative TemRA cells. These receptors came from a woman younger than 45 in good health.

This clone was seen a few times. The V call is TRBV25-1, the J call TRBJ1-5, with TRBD1 identical over 10 bases. Germline trimming cut 5 bases from V and 5 bases from J; bases unmatched to any gene: 3. Germline V gene data show CDR1 as MGHDK and CDR2 as SYGVNS. CDR3 length: 14 residues. This CDR3 reads CASSRGTGDQPQHF. For the CDR3, the DNA is TGTGCCAGCAGTCGCGGGACAGGGGATCAGCCCCAGCATTTT.

The table lists this clone with a few counts. The identical CDR3 is also encoded by other nucleotide sequences in the sample. This chain connects TRBV4-1 to TRBJ2-5; no reliable D call. The J call is uncertain, as TRBJ2-7 better fits the DNA end. The CDR3 consists of 13 residues. In germline, CDR1 is MGHRA, CDR2 YSYEKL. CDR3 in DNA: TGCGCCAGCAGCCAAGATCCGGGCCACGAGCAGTACTTC. Residues: CASSQDPGHEQYF.

This sequence joins TRBV27 and TRBJ2-7; no clear D gene. The V end was cut by 5 bases, the J end by 0 bases, with 11 bases between. This CDR3 is built from 14 residues. Germline CDR1 reads MNHEY; CDR2 reads SMNVEV (reference sequence). This CDR3 is CASSLGPNSYEQYF. CDR3 in DNA: TGTGCCAGCAGTCTAGGACCAAACTCCTACGAGCAGTACTTC.

The V call is TRBV5-4, the J call TRBJ2-7; 9 nucleotides match TRBD2. Looked up from germline, CDR1 is SGHNT and CDR2 is YYREEE (reference sequence). This CDR3 contains 19 residues. Trimming at V came to 0 bases and at J to 0 bases, leaving 13 bases not matched to a gene. Here the CDR3 reads CASSLAETSGSVFSYEQYF. The CDR3 coding sequence is TGTGCCAGCAGCTTGGCCGAGACTAGCGGAAGTGTTTTCTCCTACGAGCAGTACTTC. The full variable domain, in which reference TRBV5-4 and TRBJ2-7 provide the parts outside the CDR3, is ETGVTQSPTHLIKTRGQQVTLRCSSQSGHNTVSWYQQALGQGPQFIFQYYREEENGRGNFPPRFSGLQFPNYSSELNVNALELDDSALYLCASSLAETSGSVFSYEQYFGPGTRLTVT.

The chain is built from TRBV4-2 and TRBJ2-3, with D possibly called TRBD1 or TRBD2 (6 bases each). V was clipped by 6 bases and J by 4 bases, with 17 bases between them. This CDR3 is built from 15 residues. CDR1 is LGHNA, CDR2 YNFKEQ, per germline. Written as DNA, the CDR3 is TGTGCCAGCAGGCTCTTGATGGGGGGCCCAGATACGCAGTATTTT. Protein: CASRLLMGGPDTQYF.

This chain uses TRBV19 with TRBJ1-1, with 7 bases that match TRBD1. The CDR3 is 14 residues long. The germline V gene has CDR1 LNHDA and CDR2 SQIVND (reference sequence). V was clipped by 1 base and J by 10 bases; unmatched bases: 9. The CDR3, as DNA: TGTGCCAGTAGTATAGCCCAGGGGGGGGCCGGAGCTTTCTTT. Amino acid sequence: CASSIAQGGAGAFF.

This clone has only one observation. The rearrangement uses TRBV11-2 and TRBJ2-7, with D possibly TRBD1 on 5 matching bases. This CDR3 contains 15 residues. CDR1 and CDR2 from the germline V gene are SGHAT and FQNNGV. With 5 bases removed from V and 5 bases from J, the gap between germline ends came to 19 bases. In nucleotides, the CDR3 is TGTGCCAGCAGCACGACCCCCCTCAGGGTGGACGAGCAGTACTTC. This encodes CASSTTPLRVDEQYF.

This clone was recorded once. V gene TRBV19 combines with J gene TRBJ2-3; perhaps TRBD1 as D (6 bases). CDR3 length: 13 residues. Trimming shortened V by 3 bases and J by 4 bases, and 8 bases separated the two germline ends. The germline gives CDR1 LNHDA, CDR2 SQIVND (reference sequence). CDR3 region: CASSIGGADTQYF. CDR3 in DNA: TGTGCCAGTAGTATTGGGGGCGCAGATACGCAGTATTTT.

The rearrangement joins TRBV10-3 to TRBJ2-7; D gene unclear. Trimming shortened V by 6 bases and J by 2 bases, and 14 bases separated the two germline ends. This CDR3 is 14 amino acids long. Germline V lookup: CDR1 ENHRY, CDR2 SYGVKD. The CDR3 loop reads CAIRREDRPYEQYF. The CDR3 DNA follows: TGTGCCATCAGGCGAGAGGACCGACCCTACGAGCAGTACTTC.

The chain joins TRBV5-4 to TRBJ2-5; D assignment may be TRBD1 or TRBD2 (5 bases each). Germline CDR1 and CDR2: SGHNT and YYREEE (reference sequence). The CDR3 consists of 15 residues. Trimming pared 5 bases from V and 5 bases from J, leaving 19 bases between. Written as DNA, the CDR3 is TGTGCCAGCAGGGGGGAGAGGAGTTCGGGGGAGACCCAGTACTTC. This encodes CASRGERSSGETQYF. The variable domain in full, with the rest retrieved from reference TRBV5-4 and TRBJ2-5, is ETGVTQSPTHLIKTRGQQVTLRCSSQSGHNTVSWYQQALGQGPQFIFQYYREEENGRGNFPPRFSGLQFPNYSSELNVNALELDDSALYLCASRGERSSGETQYFGPGTRLLVL.

This clone turned up a few times. The rearrangement joins TRBV6-4 to TRBJ2-1; 7 positions agree with TRBD2. CDR3 length: 14 residues. V lost 10 bases and J lost 8; bases outside the gene matches: 14. From germline, CDR1 is MRHNA and CDR2 SNTAGT. CDR3 protein: CATRGAGERDEQFF. The CDR3 DNA follows: TGTGCCACTAGAGGGGCGGGAGAAAGGGATGAGCAGTTCTTC.

The V and J genes are TRBV21-1 and TRBJ2-2; the table's D call, TRBD1, was not checked against the DNA. TRBV21-1 is recorded as a pseudogene. The CDR3 has 18 amino acids. In DNA, the CDR3 is TGTGCCAGCAGCAACGAAGGGACCGGGACAGGCAACACCGGGGAGCTGTTTTTT. It codes for CASSNEGTGTGNTGELFF.

This clone was seen just once. The rearrangement links TRBV2 to TRBJ1-2, with D maybe TRBD1 (5 bases). The germline V and J ends were trimmed by 6 bases and 7 bases, with 18 bases remaining between them. CDR3 length: 14 amino acids. Germline V gives CDR1 SNHLY, CDR2 FYNNEI. CDR3 in DNA: TGTGCCAGCAGAGATCACAGGTGGGGGTTTGGCTACACCTTC. Translation gives CASRDHRWGFGYTF.

CDR3 protein: CATSSAANYGYTF. CDR3 sequence (DNA): TGTGCCACCAGCTCAGCAGCTAACTATGGCTACACCTTC. This chain joins TRBV15 and TRBJ1-2; D unclear. Deletions cut 5 bases from V and 0 bases from J, with 7 bases between. Germline V gene sequence: CDR1 LNHNV, CDR2 YYDKDF (reference sequence). This CDR3 is 13 amino acids long.

As for this clone: Other DNA sequences of this sample code for an identical CDR3. V usage is TRBV9 and J usage is TRBJ1-4; D remains unclear. This CDR3 is built from 14 residues. Germline V gives CDR1 SGDLS, CDR2 YYNGEE. With 4 bases removed from V and 1 base from J, the gap between germline ends came to 8 bases. CDR3 sequence: CASSWGGTNEKLFF. The CDR3 bases are TGTGCCAGCAGCTGGGGAGGAACTAATGAAAAACTGTTTTTT. Complete variable domain (other parts from reference TRBV9 and TRBJ1-4): DSGVTQTPKHLITATGQRVTLRCSPRSGDLSVYWYQQSLDQGLQFLIQYYNGEERAKGNILERFSAQQFPDLHSELNLSSLELGDSALYFCASSWGGTNEKLFFGSGTQLSVL.

The chain's CDR3 is CASSLSAPYGAYGYTF. CDR3 DNA: TGTGCCAGCAGCTTAAGCGCCCCATACGGGGCCTATGGCTACACCTTC. V and J are TRBV7-9 and TRBJ1-2, with D perhaps matching TRBD1 (5 bases). Germline loops: CDR1 SEHNR, CDR2 FQNEAQ (reference sequence). This CDR3 is built from 16 residues. The ends were cut back, 2 bases at V and 4 bases at J, with 17 bases in the middle.